This is a list of T cell receptor beta chains from one sample in a study of blood T cell repertoires in COVID-19. Sequenced by immunoSEQ multiplex PCR; TCRdb stores in-frame clones only, minus some. This table holds more than 75,000 clones, approximately 90% found once. Input material: peripheral blood. All receptors come from a man between 50 and 59 years old with acute or convalescent COVID-19. CDR3s include the opening cysteine and the closing phenylalanine or tryptophan. The D gene is left open where the match is weak. Size is omitted from some rows. Given values are once, few, many or a class for expanded clones.

d_call,j_call,clone_size,v_call,cdr3_aa,cdr3_nt
-,TRBJ2-7,-,TRBV6-2/TRBV6-3,CASSYSIGGRTYEQYF,TGTGCCAGCAGTTACTCGATTGGAGGCAGGACCTACGAGCAGTACTTC
TRBD1,TRBJ2-3,-,TRBV5-5,CASSPGTGHGTDTQYF,TGTGCCAGCAGCCCGGGGACAGGGCATGGCACAGATACGCAGTATTTT
TRBD2,TRBJ2-5,-,TRBV6-2/TRBV6-3,CASSGLDGTQYF,TGTGCCAGCAGTGGACTAGACGGGACCCAGTACTTC
-,TRBJ1-5,-,TRBV5-5,CASSLGSGGGQPQHF,TGTGCCAGCAGCTTGGGGAGCGGGGGGGGGCAGCCCCAGCATTTT
-,TRBJ1-1,-,TRBV12-3/TRBV12-4,CASSFADTEAFF,TGTGCCAGCAGTTTTGCGGACACTGAAGCTTTCTTT
TRBD1,TRBJ1-1,-,TRBV6-2/TRBV6-3,CASSHGQDATEAFF,TGTGCCAGCAGCCACGGACAGGATGCCACTGAAGCTTTCTTT
TRBD2,TRBJ2-1,-,TRBV7-2,CASSLVLAANEQFF,TGTGCCAGCAGCTTGGTACTAGCGGCCAATGAGCAGTTCTTC
-,TRBJ1-2,-,TRBV4-1,CASSQGVVVSPNYGYTF,TGCGCCAGCAGCCAAGGAGTGGTAGTGTCGCCAAACTATGGCTACACCTTC
-,TRBJ2-5,-,TRBV19,CASSVTGNTQETQYF,TGTGCCAGTAGTGTGACAGGCAATACTCAAGAGACCCAGTACTTC
-,TRBJ2-1,-,TRBV7-2,CASSALRGYNEQFF,TGTGCCAGCAGCGCCTTGAGAGGTTACAATGAGCAGTTCTTC
TRBD1,TRBJ2-2,-,TRBV19,CASSRDRGLLNTGELFF,TGTGCCAGTAGTCGGGACAGGGGTCTTTTGAACACCGGGGAGCTGTTTTTT
TRBD1,TRBJ1-2,few,TRBV30,CAWSQQGRVRGYTF,TGTGCCTGGAGTCAACAGGGGCGGGTTCGTGGCTACACCTTC
TRBD1,TRBJ1-1,-,TRBV7-8,CASSPYGGQGGTEAFF,TGTGCCAGCAGCCCCTACGGGGGACAGGGAGGCACTGAAGCTTTCTTT
-,TRBJ1-1,-,TRBV2,CATSRETNTEAFF,TGTGCCACGTCCAGGGAAACGAACACTGAAGCTTTCTTT
TRBD1,TRBJ2-1,-,TRBV7-2,CASSSLQGAEQFF,TGTGCCAGCAGCTCCCTACAGGGGGCTGAGCAGTTCTTC
-,TRBJ1-6,-,TRBV4-1,CASSPDRPNSPLHF,TGCGCCAGCAGCCCAGACAGGCCCAATTCACCCCTCCACTTT
-,TRBJ2-3,-,TRBV5-1,CASSLVGVGGADTQYF,TGCGCCAGCAGCTTGGTTGGGGTCGGGGGAGCAGATACGCAGTATTTT
-,TRBJ1-4,-,TRBV4-3,CASSQDSGRNEKLFF,TGCGCCAGCAGCCAAGACTCAGGAAGAAATGAAAAACTGTTTTTT
TRBD1,TRBJ1-2,-,TRBV27,CASRDRGTGYTF,TGTGCCAGCAGGGACAGGGGGACTGGCTACACCTTC
TRBD2,TRBJ2-1,-,TRBV9,CASSEGVPGLANNEQFF,TGTGCCAGCAGCGAAGGGGTCCCGGGACTAGCCAACAATGAGCAGTTCTTC
-,TRBJ2-3,-,TRBV9,CASSVGGGASTQYF,TGTGCCAGCAGCGTAGGAGGGGGGGCGAGTACGCAGTATTTT
-,TRBJ1-1,-,TRBV19,CASSIVGTVGSNTEAFF,TGTGCCAGTAGTATAGTTGGTACGGTCGGGAGCAACACTGAAGCTTTCTTT
-,TRBJ2-7,few,TRBV6-5,CASSSPQAYSYEQYF,TGTGCCAGCAGCTCCCCACAGGCCTACTCCTACGAGCAGTACTTC
TRBD2,TRBJ2-1,-,TRBV2,CASSGPSGASYNEQFF,TGTGCCAGCAGTGGGCCGAGCGGGGCCTCCTACAATGAGCAGTTCTTC
-,TRBJ1-6,-,TRBV27,CASSLLRGNSPLHF,TGTGCCAGCAGTTTACTGCGGGGAAATTCACCCCTCCACTTT
-,TRBJ1-2,-,TRBV9,CASSSQGRANYGYTF,TGTGCCAGCAGCTCCCAGGGGAGAGCCAACTATGGCTACACCTTC
TRBD1,TRBJ2-2,-,TRBV10-1,CASRGQGEFGELFF,TGCGCCAGCAGGGGACAGGGGGAGTTCGGGGAGCTGTTTTTT
-,TRBJ2-1,once,TRBV6-5,CAPEAIRRNNEQFF,TGTGCCCCAGAGGCAATACGCCGAAACAATGAGCAGTTCTTC
TRBD2,TRBJ2-1,-,TRBV5-5,CASSLLAGVDNEQFF,TGTGCCAGCAGCTTACTAGCGGGGGTGGACAATGAGCAGTTCTTC
TRBD2,TRBJ2-5,-,TRBV9,CASSVGASGRAAETQYF,TGTGCCAGCAGCGTAGGTGCTAGCGGGAGGGCCGCAGAGACCCAGTACTTC
TRBD1,TRBJ1-2,-,TRBV18,CASSPPALQGEYGYTF,TGTGCCAGCTCACCCCCGGCTCTACAGGGGGAGTATGGCTACACCTTC
TRBD1,TRBJ2-1,-,TRBV6-2/TRBV6-3,CASSSLQGANSYNEQFF,TGTGCCAGCAGTTCCCTACAGGGGGCTAACTCCTACAATGAGCAGTTCTTC
TRBD2,TRBJ2-5,-,TRBV30,CAWSPTSGGPRTQYF,TGTGCCTGGAGTCCAACTAGCGGGGGCCCCCGGACCCAGTACTTC
-,TRBJ1-1,few,TRBV5-1,CASSLKTGLRGTEAFF,TGCGCCAGCAGCTTGAAAACAGGGCTTAGGGGCACTGAAGCTTTCTTT
-,TRBJ2-3,-,TRBV6-6,CASGSWQSDTQYF,TGTGCCAGCGGTTCCTGGCAATCAGATACGCAGTATTTT
-,TRBJ1-6,-,TRBV7-2,CASSLGPAYNSPLHF,TGTGCCAGCAGCTTAGGTCCAGCCTATAATTCACCCCTCCACTTT
TRBD1,TRBJ1-6,once,TRBV9,CASSVGQGKNSPLHF,TGTGCCAGCAGCGTAGGACAGGGGAAGAATTCACCCCTCCACTTT
-,TRBJ1-2,-,TRBV19,CASRDPGAPLDYGYTF,TGTGCCAGTAGGGATCCGGGAGCTCCACTAGACTATGGCTACACCTTC
-,TRBJ2-5,once,TRBV10-2,CASSESRLPETQYF,TGCGCCAGCAGTGAGTCGAGGCTACCGGAGACCCAGTACTTC
TRBD2,TRBJ2-1,-,TRBV2,CASSDRGEAYNEQFF,TGTGCCAGCAGTGATCGGGGGGAAGCATACAATGAGCAGTTCTTC
TRBD1,TRBJ1-1,-,TRBV5-8,CASSHGRGQKSLEAFF,TGTGCCAGCAGCCACGGAAGGGGGCAAAAATCCCTTGAAGCTTTCTTT
TRBD2,TRBJ2-4,once,TRBV28,CASSDTSARAKNIQYF,TGTGCCAGCAGTGATACTAGCGCGAGGGCCAAAAACATTCAGTACTTC
-,TRBJ1-1,-,TRBV11-2,CASSLDRGTEAFF,TGTGCCAGCAGCTTAGATCGGGGAACTGAAGCTTTCTTT
-,TRBJ1-1,once,TRBV3-1/TRBV3-2,CASSQARDTEAFF,TGTGCCAGCAGCCAAGCCAGGGACACTGAAGCTTTCTTT
-,TRBJ2-2,-,TRBV7-2,CASSSTRGFTGELFF,TGTGCCAGCAGCTCCACGAGGGGGTTCACCGGGGAGCTGTTTTTT
TRBD1,TRBJ2-3,-,TRBV4-3,CASSQDMGQETDTQYF,TGCGCCAGCAGCCAAGATATGGGACAGGAGACAGATACGCAGTATTTT